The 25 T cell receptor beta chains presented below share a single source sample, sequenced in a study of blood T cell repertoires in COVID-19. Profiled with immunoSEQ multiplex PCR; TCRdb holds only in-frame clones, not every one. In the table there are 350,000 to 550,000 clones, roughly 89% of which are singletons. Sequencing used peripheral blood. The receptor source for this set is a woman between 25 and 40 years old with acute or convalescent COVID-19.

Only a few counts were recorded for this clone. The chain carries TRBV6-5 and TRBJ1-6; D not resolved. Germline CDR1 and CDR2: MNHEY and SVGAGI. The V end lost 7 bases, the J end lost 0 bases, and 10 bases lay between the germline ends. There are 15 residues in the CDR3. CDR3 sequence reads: CASKGESSYNSPLHF. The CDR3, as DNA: TGTGCCAGCAAGGGAGAGAGCTCCTATAATTCACCCCTCCACTTT.

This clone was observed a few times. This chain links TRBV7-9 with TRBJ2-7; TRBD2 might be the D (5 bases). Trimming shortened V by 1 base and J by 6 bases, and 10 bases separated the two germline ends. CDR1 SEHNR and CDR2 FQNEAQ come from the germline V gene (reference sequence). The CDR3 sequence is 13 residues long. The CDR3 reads CASSLGLAVEQYF. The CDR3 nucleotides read TGTGCCAGCAGCTTAGGTCTAGCAGTCGAGCAGTACTTC.

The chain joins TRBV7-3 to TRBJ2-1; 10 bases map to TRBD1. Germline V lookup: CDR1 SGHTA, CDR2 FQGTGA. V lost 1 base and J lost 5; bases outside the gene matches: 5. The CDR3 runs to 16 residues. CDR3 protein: CASSLRGQGTNNEQFF. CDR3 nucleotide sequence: TGTGCCAGCAGCTTAAGGGGACAGGGGACGAACAATGAGCAGTTCTTC.

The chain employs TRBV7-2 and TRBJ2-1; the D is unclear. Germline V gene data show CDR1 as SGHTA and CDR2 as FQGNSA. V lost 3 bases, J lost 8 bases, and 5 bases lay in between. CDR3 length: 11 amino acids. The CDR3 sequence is CASSFSHEQFF. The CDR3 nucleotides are TGTGCCAGCAGCTTCTCTCATGAGCAGTTCTTC.

In DNA, the CDR3 is TGTGCCAGCAGCCCAAGAGGGGGTGTGGGGCCCACTGGGGCCAACGTCCTGACTTTC. It yields the protein CASSPRGGVGPTGANVLTF. This rearrangement joins TRBV11-2 to TRBJ2-6, with D maybe TRBD1 (6 bases). CDR1 is SGHAT and CDR2 is FQNNGV in the germline V gene. The V end lost 5 bases, the J end lost 2 bases, and 22 bases lay between the germline ends. CDR3 length equals 19 residues.

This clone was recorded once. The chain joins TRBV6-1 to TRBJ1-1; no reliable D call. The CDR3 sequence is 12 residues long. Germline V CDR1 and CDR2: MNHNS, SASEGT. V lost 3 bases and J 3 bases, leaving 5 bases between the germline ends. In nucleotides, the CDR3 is TGTGCCAGCAGTGACCGTTACACTGAAGCTTTCTTT. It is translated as CASSDRYTEAFF.

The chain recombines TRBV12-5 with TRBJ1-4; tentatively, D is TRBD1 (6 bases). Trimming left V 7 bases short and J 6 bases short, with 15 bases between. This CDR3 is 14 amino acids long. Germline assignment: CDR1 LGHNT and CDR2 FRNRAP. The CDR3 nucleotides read TGTGCTAGTGCCCGGACAGAGGATGATGAAAAACTGTTTTTT. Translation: CASARTEDDEKLFF.

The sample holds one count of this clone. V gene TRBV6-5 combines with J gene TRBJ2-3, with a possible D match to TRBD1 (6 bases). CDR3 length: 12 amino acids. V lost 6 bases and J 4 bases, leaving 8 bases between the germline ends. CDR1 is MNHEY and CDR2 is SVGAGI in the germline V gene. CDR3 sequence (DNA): TGTGCCAGCAGACAGGGTCCAGATACGCAGTATTTT. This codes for CASRQGPDTQYF.

The CDR3 protein is CSVPADRFYGYTF. The DNA of the CDR3 is TGCAGCGTTCCCGCGGACAGATTCTATGGCTACACCTTC. V is TRBV29-1 and J is TRBJ1-2, with TRBD1 as a possible D gene (6 bases). V dropped 5 bases and J dropped 4 bases, with 14 bases sitting between them. In germline, CDR1 is SQVTM, CDR2 ANQGSEA. This CDR3 is built from 13 residues.

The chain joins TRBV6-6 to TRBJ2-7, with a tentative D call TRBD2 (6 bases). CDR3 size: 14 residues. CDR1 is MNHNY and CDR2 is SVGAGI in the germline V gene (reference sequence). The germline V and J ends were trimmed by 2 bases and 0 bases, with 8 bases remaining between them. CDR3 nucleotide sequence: TGTGCCAGCAGTTACGGGGGGTTCTCCTACGAGCAGTACTTC. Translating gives CASSYGGFSYEQYF.

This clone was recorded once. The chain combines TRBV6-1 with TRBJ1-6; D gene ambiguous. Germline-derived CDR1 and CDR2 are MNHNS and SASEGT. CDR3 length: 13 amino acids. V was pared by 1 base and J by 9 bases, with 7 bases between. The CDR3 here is CASSEVRSSPLHF. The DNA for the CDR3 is TGTGCCAGCAGTGAAGTAAGGAGTTCACCCCTCCACTTT.

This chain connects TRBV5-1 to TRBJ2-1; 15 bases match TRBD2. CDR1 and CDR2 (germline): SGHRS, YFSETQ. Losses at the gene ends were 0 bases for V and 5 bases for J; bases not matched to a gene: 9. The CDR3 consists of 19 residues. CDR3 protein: CASSLVWTSGGEFHNEQFF. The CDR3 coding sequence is TGCGCCAGCAGCTTGGTATGGACTAGCGGGGGGGAATTCCACAATGAGCAGTTCTTC.

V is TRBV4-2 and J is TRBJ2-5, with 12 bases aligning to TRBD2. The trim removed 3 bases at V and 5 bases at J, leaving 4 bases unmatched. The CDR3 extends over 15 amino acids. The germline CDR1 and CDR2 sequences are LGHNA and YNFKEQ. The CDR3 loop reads CASSQDGTSGETQYF. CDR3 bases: TGTGCCAGCAGCCAGGACGGGACTAGCGGGGAGACCCAGTACTTC.

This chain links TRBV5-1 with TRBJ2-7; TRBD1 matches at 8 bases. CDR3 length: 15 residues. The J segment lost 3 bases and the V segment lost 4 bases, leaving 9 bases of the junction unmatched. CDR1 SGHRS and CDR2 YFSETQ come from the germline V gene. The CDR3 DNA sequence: TGCGCCAGCAGCCTTACCCCGGGACAGGTCTACGAGCAGTACTTC. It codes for CASSLTPGQVYEQYF.

The CDR3, as DNA: TGTGCCAGCAGTTACACCGCAGGGGGTAATGGCTACACCTTC. This translates into CASSYTAGGNGYTF. V and J are TRBV6-5 and TRBJ1-2, with 7 nucleotides matching TRBD1. The CDR3 loop spans 14 amino acids. V lost 2 bases and J lost 6; bases outside the gene matches: 6. In germline, CDR1 is MNHEY, CDR2 SVGAGI.

CDR3 DNA: TGTGCCTGGAACTGGGGTGGGAGGAAGAACACTGAAGCTTTCTTT. Translating it yields CAWNWGGRKNTEAFF. The chain joins TRBV30 to TRBJ1-1; D remains ambiguous. V lost 4 bases to trimming and J lost 1 base, with 16 bases between them. Germline lookup yields CDR1 GTSNPN and CDR2 SVGIG (reference sequence). This CDR3 region has 15 residues.

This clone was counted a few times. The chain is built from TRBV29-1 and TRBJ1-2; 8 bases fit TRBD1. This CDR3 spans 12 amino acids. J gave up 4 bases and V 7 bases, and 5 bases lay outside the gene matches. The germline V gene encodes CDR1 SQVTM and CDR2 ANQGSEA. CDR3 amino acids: CSARQGAYGYTF. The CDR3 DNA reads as TGCAGCGCCAGGCAGGGGGCCTATGGCTACACCTTC.

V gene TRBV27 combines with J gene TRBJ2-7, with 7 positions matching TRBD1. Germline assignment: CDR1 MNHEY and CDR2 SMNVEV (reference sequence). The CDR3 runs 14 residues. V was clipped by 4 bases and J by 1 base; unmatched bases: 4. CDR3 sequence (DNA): TGTGCCAGCAGTTCCCGGGACAGTTCCTACGAGCAGTACTTC. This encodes CASSSRDSSYEQYF.

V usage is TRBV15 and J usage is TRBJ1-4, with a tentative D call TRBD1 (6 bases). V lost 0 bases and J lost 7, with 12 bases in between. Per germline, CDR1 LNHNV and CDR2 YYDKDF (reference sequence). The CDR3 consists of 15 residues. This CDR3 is CATSRDRGAGEKLFF. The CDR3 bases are TGTGCCACCAGCAGAGATCGGGGGGCTGGTGAAAAACTGTTTTTT.

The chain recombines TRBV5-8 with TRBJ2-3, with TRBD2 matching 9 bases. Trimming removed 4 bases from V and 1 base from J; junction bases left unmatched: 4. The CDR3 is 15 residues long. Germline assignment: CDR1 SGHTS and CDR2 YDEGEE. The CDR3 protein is CASSPLAGGTDTQYF. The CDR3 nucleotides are TGTGCCAGCAGCCCCTTAGCGGGGGGCACAGATACGCAGTATTTT.

CDR3 residues: CASSLSSISSGNTIYF. DNA for the CDR3: TGTGCCAGCAGCTTAAGTTCGATCAGCTCTGGAAACACCATATATTTT. The chain joins TRBV7-9 to TRBJ1-3; unclear D gene. Per the germline V gene, CDR1 is SEHNR and CDR2 is FQNEAQ (reference sequence). Trimming pared 2 bases from V and 0 bases from J, leaving 11 bases between. The CDR3 loop spans 16 amino acids.

CDR3 DNA sequence: TGTGCCACCAGTGACCCGGGACAGAAGAACACCGGGGAGCTGTTTTTT. Translated, it gives CATSDPGQKNTGELFF. This chain joins TRBV24-1 and TRBJ2-2; 7 bases align to TRBD1. The CDR3 runs 16 residues. Germline V gene sequence: CDR1 KGHDR, CDR2 SFDVKD. V dropped 4 bases and J dropped 1; count of bases not matched to a gene: 5.

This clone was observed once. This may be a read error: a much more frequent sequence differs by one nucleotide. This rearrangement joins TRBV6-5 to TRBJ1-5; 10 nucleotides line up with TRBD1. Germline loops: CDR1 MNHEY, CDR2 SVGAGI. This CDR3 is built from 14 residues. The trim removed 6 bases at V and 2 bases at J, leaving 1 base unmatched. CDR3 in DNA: TGTGCCAGCAGCGGGACAGGGGGCAATCAGCCCCAGCATTTT. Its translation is CASSGTGGNQPQHF.

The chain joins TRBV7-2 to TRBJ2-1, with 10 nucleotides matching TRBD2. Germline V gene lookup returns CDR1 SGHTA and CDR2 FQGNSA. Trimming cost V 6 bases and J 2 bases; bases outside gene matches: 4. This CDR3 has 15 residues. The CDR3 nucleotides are TGTGCCAGCAGTTTAAGCGGGGGGGCCTACAATGAGCAGTTCTTC. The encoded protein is CASSLSGGAYNEQFF.

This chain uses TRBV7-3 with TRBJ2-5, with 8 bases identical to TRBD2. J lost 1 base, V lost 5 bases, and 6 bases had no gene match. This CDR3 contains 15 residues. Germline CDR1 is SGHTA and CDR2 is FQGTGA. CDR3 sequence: CASSRGGSSQETQYF. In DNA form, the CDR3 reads TGTGCCAGCAGCCGCGGGGGGTCCTCCCAAGAGACCCAGTACTTC. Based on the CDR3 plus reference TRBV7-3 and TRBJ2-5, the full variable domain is GAGVSQTPSNKVTEKGKYVELRCDPISGHTALYWYRQSLGQGPEFLIYFQGTGAADDSGLPNDRFFAVRPEGSVSTLKIQRTERGDSAVYLCASSRGGSSQETQYFGPGTRLLVL.